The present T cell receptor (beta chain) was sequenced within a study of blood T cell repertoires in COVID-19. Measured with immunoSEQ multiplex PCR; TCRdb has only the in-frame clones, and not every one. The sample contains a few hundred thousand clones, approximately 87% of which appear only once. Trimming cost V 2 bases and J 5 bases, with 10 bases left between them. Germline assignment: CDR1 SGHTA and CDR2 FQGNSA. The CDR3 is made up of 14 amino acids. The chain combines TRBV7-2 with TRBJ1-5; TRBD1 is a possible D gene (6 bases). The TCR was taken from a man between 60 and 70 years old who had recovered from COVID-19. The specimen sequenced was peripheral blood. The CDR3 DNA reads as TGTGCCAGCAGCTTATGGGGGCTAGATCAGCCCCAGCATTTT. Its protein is CASSLWGLDQPQHF.